These 26 T cell receptor beta chains originate from one sample sequenced in a study of T-cell memory formation after mild COVID-19. TCRdb called the 5' RACE reads again in MiXCR, with one record for every CDR3 protein. The table shows roughly 450,000 distinct CDR3 sequences, with around 17% occurring only once. Sample: PBMCs or a T cell subset sorted from them (not recorded which). The receptors stem from a man between 18 and 35 years old who had mild COVID-19 (a few samples of this study predate the infection). Cell type and time point are not known.

The J gene is TRBJ2-3, the V gene TRBV29-1, with TRBD1 matching over 10 bases. With V trimmed by 0 bases and J by 6 bases, 9 bases remained unmatched. The CDR3 contains 16 residues. Germline values: CDR1 SQVTM, CDR2 ANQGSEA. Here the CDR3 reads CSVEDSRQGAGDTQYF. The CDR3 DNA is TGCAGCGTTGAAGATTCTCGACAGGGGGCTGGGGATACGCAGTATTTT.

This clonotype was detected once. The V call is TRBV20-1, the J call TRBJ1-4; a possible D gene is TRBD1 (6 bases). Germline V gene lookup returns CDR1 DFQATT and CDR2 SNEGSKA (reference sequence). Deletions cut 5 bases from V and 6 bases from J, with 16 bases between. CDR3 length equals 14 residues. The CDR3 coding sequence is TGCAGTGCTCCGCCGGGGGGGCTTGATGAAAAACTGTTTTTT. Its protein product is CSAPPGGLDEKLFF.

This clonotype was seen many times. J is TRBJ2-5 and V is TRBV20-1, with 7 bases identical to TRBD2. Per germline, CDR1 DFQATT and CDR2 SNEGSKA (reference sequence). The length of the CDR3 is 14 residues. Trimming cost V 0 bases and J 5 bases; bases outside gene matches: 6. CDR3 in DNA: TGCAGTGCTAGAGATGGGGGGGAGGGGGAGACCCAGTACTTC. It translates to CSARDGGEGETQYF.

This clonotype was recorded many times. This chain joins TRBV10-2 and TRBJ2-7; D unclear. The CDR3 extends over 12 amino acids. Trimming shortened V by 4 bases and J by 3 bases, and 7 bases separated the two germline ends. Germline assignment: CDR1 WSHSY and CDR2 SAAADI. CDR3 nucleotide sequence: TGCGCCAGCAGTGTTTCCCTCTACGAGCAGTACGTC. Translating it yields CASSVSLYEQYV.

The chain links TRBV7-6 to TRBJ2-5; D is unclear. There are 14 residues in the CDR3. Germline CDR1 reads SGHVS; CDR2 reads FNYEAQ. Trimming shortened V by 6 bases and J by 4 bases, and 15 bases separated the two germline ends. CDR3: CASSSRWTGETQYF. DNA of the CDR3: TGTGCCAGCAGTTCTCGATGGACGGGAGAGACCCAGTACTTC.

The chain couples TRBV20-1 to TRBJ2-2; the match to TRBD1 covers 7 bases. CDR1 DFQATT and CDR2 SNEGSKA come from the germline V gene (reference sequence). V was clipped by 0 bases and J by 6 bases; unmatched bases: 4. The CDR3 spans 14 residues. The CDR3 spells CSARDRTGPGELFF. The CDR3 DNA sequence: TGCAGTGCTAGAGATAGGACAGGCCCCGGGGAGCTGTTTTTT.

The chain is built from TRBV2 and TRBJ2-1; D perhaps matches TRBD2 (6 bases). Germline CDR1 reads SNHLY; CDR2 reads FYNNEI. CDR3 size: 16 residues. Trimming removed 1 base from V and 9 bases from J, with 19 bases in between. The CDR3 loop reads CASSEGTSRYAAEQFF. Here the CDR3 DNA reads TGTGCCAGCAGTGAAGGTACTAGCCGGTATGCGGCTGAGCAGTTCTTC.

This clonotype was observed a few times. The V call is TRBV6-2 or TRBV6-3, the J call TRBJ1-5; D is uncertain. The V end was cut by 6 bases, the J end by 0 bases, with 12 bases between. Germline lookup yields CDR1 MNHEY and CDR2 SVGEGT. This CDR3 spans 15 amino acids. The CDR3 DNA reads TGTGCCAGCAGGTCCGCCGGGAATAGCAATCAGCCCCAGCATTTT. This encodes CASRSAGNSNQPQHF.

This clonotype has more than one count but fewer than ten. V gene TRBV5-1 combines with J gene TRBJ2-7; D not certain. The CDR3 runs 13 residues. Trimming took off 4 bases at V and 2 bases at J, with 10 bases between the two ends. Germline V CDR1 and CDR2: SGHRS, YFSETQ. As DNA, the CDR3 is TGCGCCAGCAGCCCGGTGGAGACCTACGAGCAGTACTTC. This gives the protein CASSPVETYEQYF.

This rearrangement joins TRBV19 to TRBJ2-7; TRBD1 is a possible D gene (6 bases). Germline loops: CDR1 LNHDA, CDR2 SQIVND (reference sequence). The CDR3 contains 17 residues. Trimming shortened V by 5 bases and J by 3 bases, and 23 bases separated the two germline ends. In nucleotides, the CDR3 is TGTGCCAGTAGTTGGGGGTCATCGAGAGCAGGGGACTACGAGCAGTACTTC. This gives the protein CASSWGSSRAGDYEQYF.

This clonotype turned up a few times. This CDR3 reads CSVPGQGSNEQYF. CDR3 in DNA: TGCAGTGTTCCGGGACAGGGGTCTAACGAGCAGTACTTC. This chain uses TRBV20-1 with TRBJ2-7, with 10 bases that match TRBD1. This CDR3 is built from 13 residues. The germline V gene encodes CDR1 DFQATT and CDR2 SNEGSKA (reference sequence). Trimming at V came to 7 bases and at J to 5 bases, leaving 8 bases not matched to a gene.

This clonotype was seen a handful of times. The chain carries TRBV4-3 and TRBJ2-1, with unresolved D. CDR1 and CDR2 (germline): LGHNA, YSLEER. The ends were cut back, 1 base at V and 2 bases at J, with 15 bases in the middle. The CDR3 spans 17 residues. The CDR3 here is CASSQGPSGGPYNEQFF. CDR3 DNA: TGCGCCAGCAGCCAAGGCCCCTCGGGCGGTCCCTACAATGAGCAGTTCTTC.

The chain recombines TRBV7-2 with TRBJ2-3; D unresolved. The germline gives CDR1 SGHTA, CDR2 FQGNSA. The CDR3 spans 11 residues. In DNA form, the CDR3 reads TGTTCGGCGCAAATCACAGATACGCAGTATTTT. It yields the protein CSAQITDTQYF.

This rearrangement joins TRBV6-2 or TRBV6-3 to TRBJ2-7; no reliable D call. Between the trimmed V and J ends, which lost 3 bases and 6 bases, there was a span of 6 bases. This CDR3 region has 11 residues. Germline CDR1 and CDR2: MNHEY and SVGEGT. This CDR3 is CASSYKREQYV. The CDR3 bases are TGTGCCAGCAGTTATAAGCGCGAGCAGTACGTC.

This clonotype was detected only once. Here the CDR3 DNA reads TGCAGTGCTAGAGACCCACAGGGCAACTATGGCTACACCTTC. It codes for CSARDPQGNYGYTF. The rearrangement joins TRBV20-1 to TRBJ1-2, with D possibly matching TRBD1 (6 bases). This CDR3 has 14 residues. V gave up 0 bases and J gave up 2 bases, with 10 bases separating them. The germline gives CDR1 DFQATT, CDR2 SNEGSKA (reference sequence).

Only a few counts were recorded for this clonotype. V gene TRBV6-6 combines with J gene TRBJ2-4, with 8 positions matching TRBD1. In germline, CDR1 is MNHNY, CDR2 SVGAGI (reference sequence). The CDR3 totals 13 residues. With 7 bases clipped from V and 9 bases from J, the junction kept 8 bases outside the gene matches. The CDR3 here is CASTLDRAGIQYF. The CDR3, as DNA: TGTGCCAGCACCCTGGACAGGGCGGGCATTCAGTACTTC.

The sample holds a few counts of this clonotype. The chain is built from TRBV5-6 and TRBJ1-2; D gene ambiguous. Germline lookup yields CDR1 SGHDT and CDR2 YYEEEE. Deletions cut 2 bases from V and 8 bases from J, with 7 bases between. The CDR3 spans 11 residues. The DNA of the CDR3 is TGTGCCAGCAGCTTCAAACAGGGCTACACCTTC. Translated, it gives CASSFKQGYTF.

This clonotype was seen only a few times. The chain employs TRBV7-9 and TRBJ2-2; D is undetermined. CDR3 length: 15 residues. Germline CDR1 SEHNR, CDR2 FQNEAQ (reference sequence). The germline V and J ends were trimmed by 5 bases and 1 base, with 11 bases remaining between them. The CDR3 is CASSPGLGNTGELFF. The DNA of the CDR3 is TGTGCCAGCAGCCCTGGTCTTGGGAACACCGGGGAGCTGTTTTTT.

This clonotype was observed at least ten times. J is TRBJ1-5 and V is TRBV2; 8 bases match TRBD1. The junction had 2 bases not matched to a gene; V was cut back by 5 bases and J by 5 bases. CDR3 length: 13 amino acids. Per germline, CDR1 SNHLY and CDR2 FYNNEI. The CDR3 loop reads CASSNRGDQPQHF. In nucleotides, the CDR3 is TGTGCCAGCAGTAACAGGGGGGATCAGCCCCAGCATTTT.

This clonotype has just a few counts. This chain uses TRBV6-2 or TRBV6-3 with TRBJ2-1, with a possible D match to TRBD1 (6 bases). Looked up from germline, CDR1 is MNHEY and CDR2 is SVGEGT. This CDR3 spans 14 amino acids. Deletions cut 6 bases from V and 3 bases from J, with 12 bases between. The CDR3 DNA sequence: TGTGCCAGCAGAGTGAGGGGGAGCTACAATGAGCAGTTCTTC. Its protein product is CASRVRGSYNEQFF.

J is TRBJ2-3 and V is TRBV4-3; tentative D call: TRBD2 (5 bases). Germline loops: CDR1 LGHNA, CDR2 YSLEER. This CDR3 is built from 13 residues. The V and J ends lost 1 base and 6 bases respectively, with 8 bases between them. The CDR3 nucleotides are TGCGCCAGCAGCCAAGGGCGCGGGGATACGCAGTATTTT. Its translation: CASSQGRGDTQYF.

This clonotype came up a few times. The rearrangement joins TRBV7-9 to TRBJ1-1; no reliable D call. This CDR3 region has 14 residues. Deletions cut 3 bases from V and 1 base from J, with 9 bases between. Germline loops: CDR1 SEHNR, CDR2 FQNEAQ (reference sequence). The CDR3 DNA is TGTGCCAGCAGCTTTTCGGCGGGGAACACTGAAGCTTTCTTT. Its translation: CASSFSAGNTEAFF.

This clonotype has a count of ten or more. This sequence joins TRBV12-3 or TRBV12-4 and TRBJ2-3; D may be TRBD1 (6 bases). The length of the CDR3 is 14 residues. The V and J ends lost 10 bases and 3 bases respectively, with 17 bases between them. The CDR3 here is CATRTALGTDTQYF. In DNA form, the CDR3 reads TGTGCCACCAGGACAGCCCTGGGGACAGATACGCAGTATTTT.

The chain couples TRBV4-1 to TRBJ1-4, with TRBD1 as a possible D gene (5 bases). CDR1 MGHRA and CDR2 YSYEKL come from the germline V gene. V lost 7 bases and J lost 8, with 17 bases in between. The CDR3 is 14 amino acids. The CDR3 loop reads CASKKTARNEKLFF. For the CDR3, the DNA is TGCGCCAGCAAGAAGACAGCCCGAAACGAAAAACTGTTTTTT.

The chain links TRBV6-2 or TRBV6-3 to TRBJ1-1, with D perhaps matching TRBD1 (5 bases). The germline V gene has CDR1 MNHEY and CDR2 SVGEGT. Trimming took off 2 bases at V and 2 bases at J, with 15 bases between the two ends. The CDR3 spans 16 residues. The CDR3 DNA sequence: TGTGCCAGCAGTTACCCACTAGGGGCAGAAAACACTGAAGCTTTCTTT. Translated: CASSYPLGAENTEAFF.

CDR3 sequence (DNA): TGCGCCAGCAGCCCTAGTCGGGGGGGGCCAGATACGCAGTATTTT. Translated: CASSPSRGGPDTQYF. The chain links TRBV4-1 to TRBJ2-3, with 8 bases lining up with TRBD2. The CDR3 runs 15 residues. The J segment lost 4 bases and the V segment lost 4 bases, leaving 7 bases of the junction unmatched. Germline CDR1 MGHRA, CDR2 YSYEKL.